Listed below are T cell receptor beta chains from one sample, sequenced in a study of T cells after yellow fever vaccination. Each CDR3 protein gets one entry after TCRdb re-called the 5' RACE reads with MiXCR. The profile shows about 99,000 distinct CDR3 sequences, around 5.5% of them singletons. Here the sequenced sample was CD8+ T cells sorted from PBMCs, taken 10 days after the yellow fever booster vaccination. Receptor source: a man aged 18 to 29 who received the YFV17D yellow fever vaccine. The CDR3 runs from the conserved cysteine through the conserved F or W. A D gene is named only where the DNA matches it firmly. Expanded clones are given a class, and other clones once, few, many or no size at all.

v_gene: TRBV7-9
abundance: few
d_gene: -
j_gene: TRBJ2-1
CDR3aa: CASSLLGLANEQFF
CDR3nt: TGTGCCAGCAGCTTACTTGGACTGGCTAATGAGCAGTTCTTC

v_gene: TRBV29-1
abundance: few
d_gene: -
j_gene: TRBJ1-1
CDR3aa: CSVEYVGINTEAFF
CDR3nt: TGCAGCGTTGAATATGTGGGCATTAACACTGAAGCTTTCTTT

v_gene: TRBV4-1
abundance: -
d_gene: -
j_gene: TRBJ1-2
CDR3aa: CASSQEGSGYGYTF
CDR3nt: TGCGCCAGCAGCCAAGAGGGCTCGGGCTATGGCTACACCTTC

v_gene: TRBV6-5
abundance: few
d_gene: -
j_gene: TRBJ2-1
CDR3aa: CASSHPSEYGAEQFF
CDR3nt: TGTGCCAGCAGTCACCCCTCTGAGTACGGGGCTGAGCAGTTCTTC

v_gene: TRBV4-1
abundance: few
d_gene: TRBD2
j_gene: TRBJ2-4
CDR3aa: CASSQSPGGLDIQYF
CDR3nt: TGCGCCAGCAGCCAATCGCCGGGAGGGTTAGACATTCAGTACTTC

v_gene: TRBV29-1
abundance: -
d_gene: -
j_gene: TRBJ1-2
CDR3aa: CSVEDQYYKGADYGYTF
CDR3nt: TGCAGCGTTGAAGATCAGTATTATAAGGGCGCGGACTATGGCTACACCTTC

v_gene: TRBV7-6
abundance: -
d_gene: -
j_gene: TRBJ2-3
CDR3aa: CASSHTGRYTDTQYF
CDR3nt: TGTGCCAGCAGCCATACAGGGAGATACACAGATACGCAGTATTTT

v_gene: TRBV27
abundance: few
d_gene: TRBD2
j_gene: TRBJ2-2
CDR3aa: CASRPLAGGPSTGELFF
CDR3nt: TGTGCCAGCAGACCACTAGCGGGGGGGCCTAGCACCGGGGAGCTGTTTTTT

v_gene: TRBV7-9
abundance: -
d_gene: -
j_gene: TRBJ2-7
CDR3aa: CASSLVRGTHYEQYF
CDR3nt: TGTGCCAGCAGCTTAGTTCGCGGTACCCACTACGAGCAGTACTTC

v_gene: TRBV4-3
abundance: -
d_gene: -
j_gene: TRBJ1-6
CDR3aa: CASSQDLGRGEDSPLHF
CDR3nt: TGCGCCAGCAGCCAAGATCTGGGGCGTGGGGAGGATTCACCCCTCCACTTT